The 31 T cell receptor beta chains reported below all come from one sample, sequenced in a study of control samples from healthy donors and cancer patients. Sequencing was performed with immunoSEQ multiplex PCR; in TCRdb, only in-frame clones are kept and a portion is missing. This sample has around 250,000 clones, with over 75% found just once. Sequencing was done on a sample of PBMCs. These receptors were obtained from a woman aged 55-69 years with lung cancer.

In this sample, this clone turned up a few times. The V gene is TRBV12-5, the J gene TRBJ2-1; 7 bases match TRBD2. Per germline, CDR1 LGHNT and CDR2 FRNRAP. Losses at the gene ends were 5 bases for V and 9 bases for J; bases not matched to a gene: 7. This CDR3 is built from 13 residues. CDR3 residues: CASGPGTIPEQFF. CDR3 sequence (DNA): TGTGCTAGTGGTCCCGGGACTATTCCTGAGCAGTTCTTC.

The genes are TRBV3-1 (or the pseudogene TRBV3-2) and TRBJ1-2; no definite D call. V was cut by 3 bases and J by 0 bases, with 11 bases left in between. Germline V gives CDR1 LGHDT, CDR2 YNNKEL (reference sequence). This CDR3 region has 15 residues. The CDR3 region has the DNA TGTGCCAGCAGCCAGGGCGACGGGACTAACTATGGCTACACCTTC. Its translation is CASSQGDGTNYGYTF.

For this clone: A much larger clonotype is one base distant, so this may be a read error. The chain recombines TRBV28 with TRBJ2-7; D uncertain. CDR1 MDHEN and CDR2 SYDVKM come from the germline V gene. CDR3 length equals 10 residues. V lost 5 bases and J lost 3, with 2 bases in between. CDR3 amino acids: CASSNYEQYF. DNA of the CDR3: TGTGCCAGCAGTAACTACGAGCAGTACTTC.

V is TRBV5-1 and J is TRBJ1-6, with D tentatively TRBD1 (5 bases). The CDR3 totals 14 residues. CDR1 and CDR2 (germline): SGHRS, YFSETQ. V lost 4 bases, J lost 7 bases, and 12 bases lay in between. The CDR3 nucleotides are TGCGCCAGCAGCCGGCCTGGGGGGAATTCACCCCTCCACTTT. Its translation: CASSRPGGNSPLHF.

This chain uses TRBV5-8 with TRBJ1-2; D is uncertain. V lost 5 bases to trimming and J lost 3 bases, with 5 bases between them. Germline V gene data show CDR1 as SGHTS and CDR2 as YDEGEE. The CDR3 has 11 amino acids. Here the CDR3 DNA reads TGTGCCAGCAGTATGGACTATGGCTACACCTTC. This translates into CASSMDYGYTF. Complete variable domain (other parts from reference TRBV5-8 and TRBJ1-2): EAGVTQSPTHLIKTRGQQATLRCSPISGHTSVYWYQQALGLGLQFLLWYDEGEERNRGNFPPRFSGRQFPNYSSELNVNALELEDSALYLCASSMDYGYTFGSGTRLTVV.

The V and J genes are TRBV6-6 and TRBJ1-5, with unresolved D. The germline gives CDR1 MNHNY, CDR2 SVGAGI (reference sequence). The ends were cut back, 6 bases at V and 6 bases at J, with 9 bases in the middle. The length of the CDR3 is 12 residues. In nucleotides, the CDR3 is TGTGCCAGCAGAGACGGAAGTCAGCCCCAGCATTTT. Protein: CASRDGSQPQHF.

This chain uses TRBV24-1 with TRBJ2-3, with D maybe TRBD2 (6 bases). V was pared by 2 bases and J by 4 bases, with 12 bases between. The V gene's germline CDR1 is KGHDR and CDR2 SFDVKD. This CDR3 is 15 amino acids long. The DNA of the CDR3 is TGTGCCACCAGTGATTCCGGGAGTGGGGCAGATACGCAGTATTTT. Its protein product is CATSDSGSGADTQYF.

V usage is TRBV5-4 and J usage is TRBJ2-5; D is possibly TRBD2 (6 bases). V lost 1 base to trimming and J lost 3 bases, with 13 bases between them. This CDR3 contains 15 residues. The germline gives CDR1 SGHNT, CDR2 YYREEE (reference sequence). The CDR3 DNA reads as TGTGCCAGCAGCTTGATTCCGGGAGCTAAAGAGACCCAGTACTTC. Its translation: CASSLIPGAKETQYF.

CDR3 nucleotides: TGTGCCAGCACCATTAATTTTTTGAACACTGAAGCTTTCTTT. It codes for CASTINFLNTEAFF. The chain couples TRBV6-5 to TRBJ1-1; no reliable D call. Germline V gives CDR1 MNHEY, CDR2 SVGAGI. The CDR3 spans 14 residues. V was shortened by 7 bases and J by 0 bases, with 12 bases between the two germline ends.

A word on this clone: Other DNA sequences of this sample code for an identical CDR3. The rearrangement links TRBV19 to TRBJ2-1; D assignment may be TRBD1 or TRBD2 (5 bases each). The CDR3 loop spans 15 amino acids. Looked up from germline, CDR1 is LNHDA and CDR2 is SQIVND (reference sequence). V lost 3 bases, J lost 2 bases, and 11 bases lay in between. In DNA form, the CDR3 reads TGTGCCAGTAGTATCGATGGGACCACCTACAATGAGCAGTTCTTC. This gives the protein CASSIDGTTYNEQFF.

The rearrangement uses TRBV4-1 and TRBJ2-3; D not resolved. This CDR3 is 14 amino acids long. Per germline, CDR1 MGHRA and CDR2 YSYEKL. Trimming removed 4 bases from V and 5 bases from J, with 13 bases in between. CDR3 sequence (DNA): TGCGCCAGCAGCCCAATGGGCTTCAAAGATACGCAGTATTTT. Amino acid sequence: CASSPMGFKDTQYF.

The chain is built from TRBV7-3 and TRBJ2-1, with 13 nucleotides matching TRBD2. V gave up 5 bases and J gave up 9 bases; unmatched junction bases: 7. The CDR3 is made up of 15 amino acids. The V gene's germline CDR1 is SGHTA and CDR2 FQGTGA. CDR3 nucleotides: TGTGCCAGCAGCCCCGGACTAGCGGGAGTTGGTGAGCAGTTCTTC. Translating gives CASSPGLAGVGEQFF. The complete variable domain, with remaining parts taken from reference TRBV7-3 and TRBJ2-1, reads GAGVSQTPSNKVTEKGKYVELRCDPISGHTALYWYRQSLGQGPEFLIYFQGTGAADDSGLPNDRFFAVRPEGSVSTLKIQRTERGDSAVYLCASSPGLAGVGEQFFGPGTRLTVL.

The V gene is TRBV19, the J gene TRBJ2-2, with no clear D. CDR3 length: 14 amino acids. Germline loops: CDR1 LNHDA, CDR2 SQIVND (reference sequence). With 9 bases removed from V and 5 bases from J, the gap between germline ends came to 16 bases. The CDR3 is CASHRSFNTGELFF. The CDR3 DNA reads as TGTGCCAGCCACCGCTCTTTTAATACCGGGGAGCTGTTTTTT.

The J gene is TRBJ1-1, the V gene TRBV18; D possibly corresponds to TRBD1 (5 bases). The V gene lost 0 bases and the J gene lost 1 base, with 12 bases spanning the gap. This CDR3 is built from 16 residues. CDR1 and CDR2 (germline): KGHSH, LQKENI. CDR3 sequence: CASSPPMAGPNTEAFF. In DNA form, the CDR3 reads TGTGCCAGCTCACCACCTATGGCAGGGCCGAACACTGAAGCTTTCTTT.

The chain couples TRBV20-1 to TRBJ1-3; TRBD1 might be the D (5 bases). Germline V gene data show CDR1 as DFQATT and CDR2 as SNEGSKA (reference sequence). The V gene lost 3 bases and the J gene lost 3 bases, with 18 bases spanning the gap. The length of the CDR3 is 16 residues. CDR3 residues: CSASWGRLGGGNTIYF. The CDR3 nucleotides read TGCAGTGCTAGTTGGGGACGGCTAGGTGGTGGAAACACCATATATTTT.

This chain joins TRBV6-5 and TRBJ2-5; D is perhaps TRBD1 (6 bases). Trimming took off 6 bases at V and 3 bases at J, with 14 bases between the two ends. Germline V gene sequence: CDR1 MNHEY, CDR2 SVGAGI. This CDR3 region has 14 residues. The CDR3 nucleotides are TGTGCCAGCAGGAAGATAGGGGGAAAAGAGACCCAGTACTTC. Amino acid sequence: CASRKIGGKETQYF.

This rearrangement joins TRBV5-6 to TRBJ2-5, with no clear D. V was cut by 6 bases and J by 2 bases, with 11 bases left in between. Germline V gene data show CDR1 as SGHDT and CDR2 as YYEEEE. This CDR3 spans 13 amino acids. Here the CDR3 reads CASNPGVQETQYF. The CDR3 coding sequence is TGTGCCAGCAACCCTGGAGTACAAGAGACCCAGTACTTC.

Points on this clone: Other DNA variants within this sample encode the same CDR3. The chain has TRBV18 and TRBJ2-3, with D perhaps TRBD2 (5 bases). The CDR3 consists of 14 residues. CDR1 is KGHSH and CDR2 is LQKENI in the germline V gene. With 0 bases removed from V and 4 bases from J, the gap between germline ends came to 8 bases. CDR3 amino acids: CASSPPGRADTQYF. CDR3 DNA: TGTGCCAGCTCACCACCGGGGAGAGCAGATACGCAGTATTTT.

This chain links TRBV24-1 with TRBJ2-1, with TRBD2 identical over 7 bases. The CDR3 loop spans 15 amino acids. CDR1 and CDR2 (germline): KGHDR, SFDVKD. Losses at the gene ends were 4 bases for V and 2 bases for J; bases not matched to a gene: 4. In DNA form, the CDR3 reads TGTGCCACCAGTGAGACTAGCCGAGCCTACAATGAGCAGTTCTTC. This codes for CATSETSRAYNEQFF.

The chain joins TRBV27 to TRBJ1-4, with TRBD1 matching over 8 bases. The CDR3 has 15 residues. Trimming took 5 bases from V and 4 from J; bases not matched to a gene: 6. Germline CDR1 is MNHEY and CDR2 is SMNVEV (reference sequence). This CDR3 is CASSPDRGVNEKLFF. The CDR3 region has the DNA TGTGCCAGCAGTCCAGACAGGGGCGTTAATGAAAAACTGTTTTTT.

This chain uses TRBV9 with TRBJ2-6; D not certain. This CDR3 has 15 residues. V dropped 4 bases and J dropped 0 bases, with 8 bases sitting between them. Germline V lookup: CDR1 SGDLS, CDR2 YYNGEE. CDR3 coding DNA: TGTGCCAGCAGCCTGGTGAGCTCTGGGGCCAACGTCCTGACTTTC. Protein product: CASSLVSSGANVLTF.

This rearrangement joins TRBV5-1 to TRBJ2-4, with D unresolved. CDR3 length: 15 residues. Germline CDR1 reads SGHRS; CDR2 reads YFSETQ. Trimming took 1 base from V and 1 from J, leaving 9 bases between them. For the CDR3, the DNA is TGCGCCAGCAGCTTGACCGCGCTGGCCAAAAACATTCAGTACTTC. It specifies CASSLTALAKNIQYF.

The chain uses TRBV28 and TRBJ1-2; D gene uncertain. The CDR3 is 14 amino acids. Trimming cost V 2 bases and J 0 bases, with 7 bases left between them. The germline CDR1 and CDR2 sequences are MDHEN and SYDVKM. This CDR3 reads CASSLTGTNYGYTF. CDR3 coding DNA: TGTGCCAGCAGTTTAACGGGGACTAACTATGGCTACACCTTC.

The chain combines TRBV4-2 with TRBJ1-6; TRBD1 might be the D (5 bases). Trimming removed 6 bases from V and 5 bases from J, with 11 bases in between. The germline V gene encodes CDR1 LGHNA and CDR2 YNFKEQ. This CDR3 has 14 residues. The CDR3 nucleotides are TGTGCCAGCAGATTCGACAGAAATAATTCACCCCTCCACTTT. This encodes CASRFDRNNSPLHF.

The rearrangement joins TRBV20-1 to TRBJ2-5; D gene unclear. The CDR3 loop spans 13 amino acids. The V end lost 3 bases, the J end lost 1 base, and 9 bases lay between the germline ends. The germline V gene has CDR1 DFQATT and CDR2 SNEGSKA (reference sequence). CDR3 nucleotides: TGCAGTGCTAGTGGTCCGCGCCAAGAGACCCAGTACTTC. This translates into CSASGPRQETQYF.

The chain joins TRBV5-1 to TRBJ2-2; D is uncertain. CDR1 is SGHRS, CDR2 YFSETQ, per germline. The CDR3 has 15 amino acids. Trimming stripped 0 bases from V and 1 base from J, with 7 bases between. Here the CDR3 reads CASSLEMGNTGELFF. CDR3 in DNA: TGCGCCAGCAGCTTGGAGATGGGGAACACCGGGGAGCTGTTTTTT.

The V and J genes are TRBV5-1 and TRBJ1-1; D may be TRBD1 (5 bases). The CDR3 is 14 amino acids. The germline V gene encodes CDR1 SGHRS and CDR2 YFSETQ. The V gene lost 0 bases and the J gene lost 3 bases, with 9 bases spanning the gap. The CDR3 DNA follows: TGCGCCAGCAGCTTGGTCATGGGGGACACTGAAGCTTTCTTT. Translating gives CASSLVMGDTEAFF. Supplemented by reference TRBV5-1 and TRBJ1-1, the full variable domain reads KAGVTQTPRYLIKTRGQQVTLSCSPISGHRSVSWYQQTPGQGLQFLFEYFSETQRNKGNFPGRFSGRQFSNSRSEMNVSTLELGDSALYLCASSLVMGDTEAFFGQGTRLTVV.

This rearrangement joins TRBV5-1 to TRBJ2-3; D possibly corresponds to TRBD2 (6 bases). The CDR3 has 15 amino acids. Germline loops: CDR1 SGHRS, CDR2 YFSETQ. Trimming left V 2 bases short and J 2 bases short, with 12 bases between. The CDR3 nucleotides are TGCGCCAGCAGCTTTCCGGCGGGATCCACAGATACGCAGTATTTT. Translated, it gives CASSFPAGSTDTQYF. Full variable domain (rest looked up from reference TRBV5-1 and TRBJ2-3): KAGVTQTPRYLIKTRGQQVTLSCSPISGHRSVSWYQQTPGQGLQFLFEYFSETQRNKGNFPGRFSGRQFSNSRSEMNVSTLELGDSALYLCASSFPAGSTDTQYFGPGTRLTVL.

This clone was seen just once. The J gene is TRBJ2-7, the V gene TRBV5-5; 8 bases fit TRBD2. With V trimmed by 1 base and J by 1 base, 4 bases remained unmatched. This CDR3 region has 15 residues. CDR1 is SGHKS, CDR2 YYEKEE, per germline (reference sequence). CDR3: CASSLWSSGSYEQYF. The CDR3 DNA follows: TGTGCCAGCAGCTTGTGGTCTAGCGGGTCCTACGAGCAGTACTTC. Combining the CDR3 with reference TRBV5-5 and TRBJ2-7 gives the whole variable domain DAGVTQSPTHLIKTRGQQVTLRCSPISGHKSVSWYQQVLGQGPQFIFQYYEKEERGRGNFPDRFSARQFPNYSSELNVNALLLGDSALYLCASSLWSSGSYEQYFGPGTRLTVT.

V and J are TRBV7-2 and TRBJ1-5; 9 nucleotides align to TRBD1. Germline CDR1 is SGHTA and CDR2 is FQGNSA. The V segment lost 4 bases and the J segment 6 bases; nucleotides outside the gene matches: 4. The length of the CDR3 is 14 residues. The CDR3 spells CASSYRQGGQPQHF. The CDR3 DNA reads TGTGCCAGCAGCTATCGACAGGGGGGTCAGCCCCAGCATTTT.

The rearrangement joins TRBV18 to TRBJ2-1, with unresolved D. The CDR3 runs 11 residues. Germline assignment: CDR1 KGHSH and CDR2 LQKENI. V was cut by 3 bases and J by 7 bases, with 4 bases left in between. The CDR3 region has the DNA TGTGCCAGCTCACCGTGGAATGAGCAGTTCTTC. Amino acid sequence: CASSPWNEQFF.